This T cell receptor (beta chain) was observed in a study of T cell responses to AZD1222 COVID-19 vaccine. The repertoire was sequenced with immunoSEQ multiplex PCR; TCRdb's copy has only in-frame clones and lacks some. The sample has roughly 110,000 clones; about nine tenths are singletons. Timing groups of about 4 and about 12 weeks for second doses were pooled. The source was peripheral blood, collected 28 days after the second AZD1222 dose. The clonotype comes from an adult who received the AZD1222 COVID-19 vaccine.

The CDR3 bases are TGTGCCATCACCCAGGGGGGGACTGAAGCTTTCTTT. This translates into CAITQGGTEAFF. The rearrangement links TRBV10-3 to TRBJ1-1; 7 bases line up with TRBD1. This CDR3 region has 12 residues. CDR1 and CDR2 (germline): ENHRY, SYGVKD. The ends lost 7 bases at V and 5 bases at J; junction bases unmatched: 4.